Following are 7 T cell receptor beta chains from one sample sequenced in a study of OX40 agonist ivuxolimab in advanced cancers. Using immunoSEQ multiplex PCR, the repertoire was profiled, and TCRdb retains in-frame clones only, with some absent. The sample yields about 54,000 clones, under 95% seen once. This material consisted of CD4+ or CD8+ T cells sorted from blood, taken in a trial of the OX40 agonist ivuxolimab. Source of these receptors: an adult with an advanced solid tumor such as melanoma, head and neck, liver or kidney cancer.

This sequence joins TRBV19 and TRBJ1-2, with D tentatively TRBD1 (6 bases). CDR3 length: 13 residues. Germline CDR1 is LNHDA and CDR2 is SQIVND (reference sequence). The V and J ends lost 6 bases and 4 bases respectively, with 12 bases between them. The CDR3 loop is CASRSGTPYGYTF. CDR3 coding DNA: TGTGCCAGTAGATCCGGGACACCCTATGGCTACACCTTC.

The rearrangement uses TRBV7-2 and TRBJ2-1; 8 nucleotides agree with TRBD2. Germline CDR1 reads SGHTA; CDR2 reads FQGNSA. Trimming removed 6 bases from V and 7 bases from J; junction bases left unmatched: 2. There are 12 residues in the CDR3. CDR3 sequence reads: CASRAGVNEQFF. CDR3 sequence (DNA): TGTGCCAGCAGAGCGGGGGTAAATGAGCAGTTCTTC. Full variable domain (missing parts from reference TRBV7-2 and TRBJ2-1): GAGVSQSPSNKVTEKGKDVELRCDPISGHTALYWYRQSLGQGLEFLIYFQGNSAPDKSGLPSDRFSAERTGGSVSTLTIQRTQQEDSAVYLCASRAGVNEQFFGPGTRLTVL.

The chain carries TRBV19 and TRBJ1-1; D uncertain. The V end lost 8 bases, the J end lost 1 base, and 5 bases lay between the germline ends. The CDR3 sequence is 11 residues long. From germline, CDR1 is LNHDA and CDR2 SQIVND (reference sequence). The CDR3 coding sequence is TGTGCCAGTCTGGGGAACACTGAAGCTTTCTTT. It translates to CASLGNTEAFF. The whole variable domain, remainder taken from reference TRBV19 and TRBJ1-1, is DGGITQSPKYLFRKEGQNVTLSCEQNLNHDAMYWYRQDPGQGLRLIYYSQIVNDFQKGDIAEGYSVSREKKESFPLTVTSAQKNPTAFYLCASLGNTEAFFGQGTRLTVV.

This chain joins TRBV27 and TRBJ2-4; tentative D call: TRBD2 (5 bases). CDR1 and CDR2 from the germline V gene are MNHEY and SMNVEV (reference sequence). V was clipped by 3 bases and J by 0 bases, with 9 bases between them. The CDR3 is made up of 15 amino acids. The CDR3 loop reads CASSFGIEAKNIQYF. CDR3 bases: TGTGCCAGCAGTTTCGGGATAGAAGCCAAAAACATTCAGTACTTC.

This chain uses TRBV28 with TRBJ2-5, with D perhaps matching TRBD2 (5 bases). V lost 3 bases and J lost 4, with 9 bases in between. Germline lookup yields CDR1 MDHEN and CDR2 SYDVKM. This CDR3 spans 13 amino acids. The CDR3 loop is CASSFGLPETQYF. CDR3 coding DNA: TGTGCCAGCAGTTTTGGACTGCCAGAGACCCAGTACTTC.

The chain joins TRBV29-1 to TRBJ2-2; D perhaps matches TRBD1 (6 bases). This CDR3 is built from 15 residues. Trimming removed 7 bases from V and 2 bases from J, with 17 bases in between. Germline-derived CDR1 and CDR2 are SQVTM and ANQGSEA. The CDR3 region is CSANRDTSNTGELFF. The CDR3, as DNA: TGCAGCGCCAACCGGGACACCTCAAACACCGGGGAGCTGTTTTTT.

This chain links TRBV5-4 with TRBJ1-4; D perhaps matches TRBD1 (5 bases). Deletions cut 2 bases from V and 4 bases from J, with 6 bases between. The CDR3 sequence is 13 residues long. CDR1 is SGHNT and CDR2 is YYREEE in the germline V gene (reference sequence). DNA for the CDR3: TGTGCCAGCAGCTTTCAGGGTAATGAAAAACTGTTTTTT. Protein sequence: CASSFQGNEKLFF.